This T cell receptor (beta chain) was found in a study of shared clonotypes between healthy human individuals. Study-wide results and limits: Larger richness was generally estimated for naive than memory subsets.

The protocol was immunoSEQ multiplex PCR, while the TCRdb copy is restricted to in-frame clones and leaves out a portion. The sample records approximately 1,500,000 clones, roughly 95% being singletons. The CDR3 consists of 15 residues. Trimming removed 5 bases at V and 3 bases at J, with 14 bases between. Germline CDR1 and CDR2: SGHVS and FQNEAQ. With respect to this clone: Antigen specificity is unknown.

The chain recombines TRBV7-8 with TRBJ1-5; D may be TRBD1 (5 bases). The sequence came from a man aged 30 to 39 in good health. Sequencing was done on a sample of naive CD4+ T cells sorted from blood. This sample's subset: CD45RA+ positively selected. The CDR3 is CASSARGGVNQPQHF. The DNA of the CDR3 is TGTGCCAGCAGCGCGCGGGGAGGGGTCAATCAGCCCCAGCATTTT. The full variable domain, in which reference TRBV7-8 and TRBJ1-5 provide the parts outside the CDR3, is GAGVSQSPRYKVAKRGQDVALRCDPISGHVSLFWYQQALGQGPEFLTYFQNEAQLDKSGLPSDRFFAERPEGSVSTLKIQRTQQEDSAVYLCASSARGGVNQPQHFGDGTRLSIL.